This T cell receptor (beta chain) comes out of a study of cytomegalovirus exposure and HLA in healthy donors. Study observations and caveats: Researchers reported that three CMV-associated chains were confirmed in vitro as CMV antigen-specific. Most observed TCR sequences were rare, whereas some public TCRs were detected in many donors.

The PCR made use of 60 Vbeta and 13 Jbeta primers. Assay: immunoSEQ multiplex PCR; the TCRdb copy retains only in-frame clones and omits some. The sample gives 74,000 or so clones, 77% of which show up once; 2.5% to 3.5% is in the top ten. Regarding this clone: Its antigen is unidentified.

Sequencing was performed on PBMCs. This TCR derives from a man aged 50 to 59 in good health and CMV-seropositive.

This chain's CDR3 is CASSILLAGQETQYF. The DNA for the CDR3 is TGTGCCAGTAGTATACTACTAGCCGGCCAAGAGACCCAGTACTTC. This rearrangement joins TRBV19 to TRBJ2-5; D possibly corresponds to TRBD2 (6 bases). Per the germline V gene, CDR1 is LNHDA and CDR2 is SQIVND (reference sequence). The CDR3 totals 15 residues. V was clipped by 2 bases and J by 1 base, with 11 bases between them.